This T cell receptor (beta chain) was sequenced in a study of post-analysis software for immune sequencing data. The overall study: Included courses were relapsing-remitting and secondary progressive multiple sclerosis; progressive-relapsing multiple sclerosis was also included. Study conclusions and caveats: Diversity measured as normalized Chao1 was significantly lower in multiple sclerosis patients than in controls. Included in a set of roughly five TRBV segments more frequent in patients than controls were TRBV5-6, TRBV5-1 and TRBV20-1.

Each TCR beta cDNA library carried unique molecular identifiers. TCRdb re-called the PCR reads through MiXCR, storing one row per CDR3 protein. The table lists fewer than 850,000 distinct CDR3 sequences, 40% to 55% of them singletons. Trimming took 5 bases from V and 4 from J, leaving 16 bases between them. Looked up from germline, CDR1 is SGHAT and CDR2 is FQNNGV. The CDR3 is 15 residues long. To note about this clonotype: As yet, its antigen is unknown.

This chain links TRBV11-2 with TRBJ2-3; a weak D match, TRBD1 (5 bases). The sequence was obtained from a girl between 5 and 17 years old with multiple sclerosis. The material sequenced was blood. The CDR3 sequence is CASSQGPTVADTQYF. Here the CDR3 DNA reads TGTGCCAGCAGCCAGGGCCCTACGGTCGCAGATACGCAGTATTTT.